The entry below describes one T cell receptor (beta chain). The data derive from a study of preoperative IRX-2 immunotherapy in early breast cancer. The length of the CDR3 is 13 residues. V lost 3 bases and J 7 bases, leaving 10 bases between the germline ends. Germline CDR1 reads MNHGY; CDR2 reads SAAAGT. TCRdb keeps only in-frame clones here, not all; method: immunoSEQ multiplex PCR. The sample carries 32,000 or so clones, roughly 87% recorded once. The treatment: preoperative locoregional IRX-2 cytokine immunotherapy. Samples came from a phase Ib trial of preoperative locoregional IRX-2 cytokine immunotherapy.

The J gene is TRBJ1-5, the V gene TRBV6-8; D gene uncertain. The sequence was obtained from a human donor with breast cancer. The material was lymph node tissue, obtained from a patient treated with IRX-2 immunotherapy. CDR3 amino acids: CASSYLGNQPQHF. The CDR3 bases are TGTGCCAGCAGTTATTTGGGAAACCAGCCCCAGCATTTT.